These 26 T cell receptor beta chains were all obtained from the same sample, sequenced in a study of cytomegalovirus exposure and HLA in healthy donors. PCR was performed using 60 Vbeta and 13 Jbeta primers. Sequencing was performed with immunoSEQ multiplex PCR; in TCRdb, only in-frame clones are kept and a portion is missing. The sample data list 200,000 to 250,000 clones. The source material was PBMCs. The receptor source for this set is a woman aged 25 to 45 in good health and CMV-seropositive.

For the CDR3, the DNA is TGCAGCGTACCGAGGGGGAATGAGCAGTTCTTC. Residues: CSVPRGNEQFF. The chain has TRBV29-1 and TRBJ2-1, with a weak D call TRBD1 (6 bases). CDR3 length: 11 amino acids. Germline values: CDR1 SQVTM, CDR2 ANQGSEA. The V gene lost 6 bases and the J gene lost 7 bases, with 10 bases spanning the gap.

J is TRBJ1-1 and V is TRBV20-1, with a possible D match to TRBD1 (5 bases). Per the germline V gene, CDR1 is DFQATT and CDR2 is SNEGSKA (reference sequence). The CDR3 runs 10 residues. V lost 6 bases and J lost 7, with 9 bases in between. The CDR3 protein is CSARQFEAFF. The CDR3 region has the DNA TGCAGTGCACGACAGTTTGAAGCTTTCTTT.

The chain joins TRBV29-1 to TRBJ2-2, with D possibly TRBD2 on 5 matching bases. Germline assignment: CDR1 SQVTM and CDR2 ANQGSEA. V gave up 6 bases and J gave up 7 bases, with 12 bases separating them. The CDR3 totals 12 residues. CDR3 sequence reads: CSVAGTDGELFF. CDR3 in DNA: TGCAGCGTCGCGGGTACGGACGGGGAGCTGTTTTTT.

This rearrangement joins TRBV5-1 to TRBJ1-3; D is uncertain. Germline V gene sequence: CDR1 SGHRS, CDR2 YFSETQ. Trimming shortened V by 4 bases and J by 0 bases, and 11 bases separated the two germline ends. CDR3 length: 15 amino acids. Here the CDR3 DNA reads TGCGCCAGCAGCCCGTCCCTCGGCTCTGGAAACACCATATATTTT. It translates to CASSPSLGSGNTIYF.

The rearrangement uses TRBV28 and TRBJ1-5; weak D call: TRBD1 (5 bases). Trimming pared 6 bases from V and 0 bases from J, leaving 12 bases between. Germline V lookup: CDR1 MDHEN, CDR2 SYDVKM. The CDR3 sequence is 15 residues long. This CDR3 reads CASSHTDSSNQPQHF. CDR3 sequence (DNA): TGTGCCAGCAGCCACACTGACAGTAGCAATCAGCCCCAGCATTTT.

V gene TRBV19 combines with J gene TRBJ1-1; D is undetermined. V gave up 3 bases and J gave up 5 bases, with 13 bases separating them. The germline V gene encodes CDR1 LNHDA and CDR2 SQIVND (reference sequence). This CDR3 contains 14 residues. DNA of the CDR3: TGTGCCAGTAGTATTGAGGGATTGGGGACTGAAGCTTTCTTT. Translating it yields CASSIEGLGTEAFF.

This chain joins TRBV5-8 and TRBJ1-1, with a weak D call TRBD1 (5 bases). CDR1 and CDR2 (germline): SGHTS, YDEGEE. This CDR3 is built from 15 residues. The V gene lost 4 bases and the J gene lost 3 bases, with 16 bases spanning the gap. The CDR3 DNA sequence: TGTGCCAGCAGCGGGATAGGGGCCCCCGACACTGAAGCTTTCTTT. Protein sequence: CASSGIGAPDTEAFF.

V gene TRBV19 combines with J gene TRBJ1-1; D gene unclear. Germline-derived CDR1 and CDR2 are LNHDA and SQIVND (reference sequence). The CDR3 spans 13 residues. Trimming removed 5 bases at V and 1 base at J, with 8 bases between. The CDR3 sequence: CASSLGPNTEAFF. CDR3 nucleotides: TGTGCCAGTAGTTTAGGGCCGAACACTGAAGCTTTCTTT.

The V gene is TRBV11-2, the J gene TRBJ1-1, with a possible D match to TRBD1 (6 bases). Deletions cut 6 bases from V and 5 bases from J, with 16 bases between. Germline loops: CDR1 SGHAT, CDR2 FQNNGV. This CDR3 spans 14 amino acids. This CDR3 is CASRRIRGGTEAFF. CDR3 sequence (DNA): TGTGCCAGCAGGCGAATCAGGGGAGGGACTGAAGCTTTCTTT.

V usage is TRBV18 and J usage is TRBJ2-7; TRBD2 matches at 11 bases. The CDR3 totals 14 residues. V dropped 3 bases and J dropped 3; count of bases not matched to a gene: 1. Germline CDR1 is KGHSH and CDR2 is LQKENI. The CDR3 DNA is TGTGCCAGCTCACCGGGACTAGCGGACTACGAGCAGTACTTC. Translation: CASSPGLADYEQYF.

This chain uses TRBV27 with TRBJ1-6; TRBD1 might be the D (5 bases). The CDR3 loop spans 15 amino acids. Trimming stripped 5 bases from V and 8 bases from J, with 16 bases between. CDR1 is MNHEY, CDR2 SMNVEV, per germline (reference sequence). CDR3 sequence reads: CASSRQSFEDSPLHF. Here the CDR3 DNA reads TGTGCCAGCAGTCGACAGTCATTCGAGGATTCACCCCTCCACTTT.

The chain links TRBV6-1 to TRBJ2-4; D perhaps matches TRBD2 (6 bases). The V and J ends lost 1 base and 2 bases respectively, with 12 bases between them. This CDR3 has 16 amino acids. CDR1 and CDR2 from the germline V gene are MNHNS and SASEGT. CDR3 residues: CASSEDWAGPKNIQYF. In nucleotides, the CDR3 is TGTGCCAGCAGTGAAGATTGGGCGGGGCCCAAAAACATTCAGTACTTC.

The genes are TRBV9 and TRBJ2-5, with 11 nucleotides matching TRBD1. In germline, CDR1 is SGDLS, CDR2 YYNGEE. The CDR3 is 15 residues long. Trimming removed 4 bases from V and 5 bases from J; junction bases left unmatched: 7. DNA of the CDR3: TGTGCCAGCAGCCCCTGGACAGGGGGCGCCGAGACCCAGTACTTC. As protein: CASSPWTGGAETQYF.

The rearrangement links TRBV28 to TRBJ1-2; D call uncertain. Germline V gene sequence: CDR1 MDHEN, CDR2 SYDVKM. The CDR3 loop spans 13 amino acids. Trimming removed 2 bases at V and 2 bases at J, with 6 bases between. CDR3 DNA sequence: TGTGCCAGCAGTTTAGGAGGGAACTATGGCTACACCTTC. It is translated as CASSLGGNYGYTF.

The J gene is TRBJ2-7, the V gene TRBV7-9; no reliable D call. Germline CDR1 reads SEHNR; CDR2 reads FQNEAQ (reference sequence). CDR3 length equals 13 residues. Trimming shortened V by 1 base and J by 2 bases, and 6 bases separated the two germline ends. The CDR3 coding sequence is TGTGCCAGCAGCTTAGGCGGCACCTACGAGCAGTACTTC. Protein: CASSLGGTYEQYF.

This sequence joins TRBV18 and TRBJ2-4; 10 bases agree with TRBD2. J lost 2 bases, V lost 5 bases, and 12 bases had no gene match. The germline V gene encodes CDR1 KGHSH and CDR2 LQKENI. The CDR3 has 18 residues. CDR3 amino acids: CASSAQKAGGLSKNIQYF. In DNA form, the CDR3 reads TGTGCCAGCTCAGCTCAGAAAGCGGGGGGGCTATCCAAAAACATTCAGTACTTC. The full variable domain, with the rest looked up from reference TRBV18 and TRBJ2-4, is NAGVMQNPRHLVRRRGQEARLRCSPMKGHSHVYWYRQLPEEGLKFMVYLQKENIIDESGMPKERFSAEFPKEGPSILRIQQVVRGDSAAYFCASSAQKAGGLSKNIQYFGAGTRLSVL.

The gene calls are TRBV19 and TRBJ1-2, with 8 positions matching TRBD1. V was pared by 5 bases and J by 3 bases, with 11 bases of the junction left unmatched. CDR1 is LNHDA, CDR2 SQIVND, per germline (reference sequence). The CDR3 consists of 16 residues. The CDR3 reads CASSALRQGRDYGYTF. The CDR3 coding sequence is TGTGCCAGTAGTGCCCTTCGACAGGGGAGAGACTATGGCTACACCTTC.

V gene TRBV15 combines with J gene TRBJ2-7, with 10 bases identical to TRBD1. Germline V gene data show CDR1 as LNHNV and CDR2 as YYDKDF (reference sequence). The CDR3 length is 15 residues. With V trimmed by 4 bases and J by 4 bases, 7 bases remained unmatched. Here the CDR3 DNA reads TGTGCCACCAGCACCCGTCGGGACAGGGGTTACGAGCAGTACTTC. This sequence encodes CATSTRRDRGYEQYF.

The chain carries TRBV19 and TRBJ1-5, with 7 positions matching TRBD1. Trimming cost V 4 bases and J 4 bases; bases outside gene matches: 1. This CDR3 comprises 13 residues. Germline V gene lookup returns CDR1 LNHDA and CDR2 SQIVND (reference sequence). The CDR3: CASSKQGNQPQHF. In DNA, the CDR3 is TGTGCCAGTAGTAAACAGGGGAATCAGCCCCAGCATTTT.

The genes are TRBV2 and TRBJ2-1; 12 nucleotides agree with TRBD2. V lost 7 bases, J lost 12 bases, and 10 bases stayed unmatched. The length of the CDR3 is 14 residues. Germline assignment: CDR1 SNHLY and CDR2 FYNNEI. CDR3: CASTGLAGSLAQFF. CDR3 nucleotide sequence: TGTGCCAGCACGGGACTAGCGGGCTCCCTGGCGCAGTTCTTC.

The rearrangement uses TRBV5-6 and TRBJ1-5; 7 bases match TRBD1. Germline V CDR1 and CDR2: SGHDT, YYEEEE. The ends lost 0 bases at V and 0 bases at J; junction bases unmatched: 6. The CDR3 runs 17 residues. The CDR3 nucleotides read TGTGCCAGCAGCTTGGCCAAGGGACAGTATAGCAATCAGCCCCAGCATTTT. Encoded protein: CASSLAKGQYSNQPQHF. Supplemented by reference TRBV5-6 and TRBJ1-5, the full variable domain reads DAGVTQSPTHLIKTRGQQVTLRCSPKSGHDTVSWYQQALGQGPQFIFQYYEEEERQRGNFPDRFSGHQFPNYSSELNVNALLLGDSALYLCASSLAKGQYSNQPQHFGDGTRLSIL.

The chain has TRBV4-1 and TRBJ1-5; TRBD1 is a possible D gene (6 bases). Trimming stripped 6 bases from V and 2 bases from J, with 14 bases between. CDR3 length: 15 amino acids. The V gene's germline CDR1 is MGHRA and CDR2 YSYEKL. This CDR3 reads CASRSLRGGNQPQHF. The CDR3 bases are TGCGCCAGCAGGAGTCTCAGGGGAGGCAATCAGCCCCAGCATTTT.

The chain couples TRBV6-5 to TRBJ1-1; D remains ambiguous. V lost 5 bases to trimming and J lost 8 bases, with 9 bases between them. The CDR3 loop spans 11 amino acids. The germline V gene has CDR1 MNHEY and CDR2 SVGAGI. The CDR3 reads CASSARREAFF. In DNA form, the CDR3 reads TGTGCCAGCAGTGCAAGGAGAGAAGCTTTCTTT.

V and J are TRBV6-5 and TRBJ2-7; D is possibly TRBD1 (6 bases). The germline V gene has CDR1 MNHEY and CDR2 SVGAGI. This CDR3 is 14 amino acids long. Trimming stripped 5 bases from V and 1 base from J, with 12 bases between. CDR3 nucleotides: TGTGCCAGCAGTACAAGAGGGGGATCCTACGAGCAGTACTTC. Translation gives CASSTRGGSYEQYF.

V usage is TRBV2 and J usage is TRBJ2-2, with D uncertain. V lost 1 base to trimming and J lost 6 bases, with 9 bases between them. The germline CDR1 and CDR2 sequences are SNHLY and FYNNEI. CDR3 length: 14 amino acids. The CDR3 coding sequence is TGTGCCAGCAGTGAAGAAGCGCTCCCCGGGGAGCTGTTTTTT. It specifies CASSEEALPGELFF.

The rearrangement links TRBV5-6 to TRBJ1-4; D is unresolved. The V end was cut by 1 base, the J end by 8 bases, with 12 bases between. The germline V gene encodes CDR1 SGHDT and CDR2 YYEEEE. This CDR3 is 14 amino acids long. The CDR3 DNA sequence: TGTGCCAGCAGCTTGTTCCGGGGTTACGAAAAACTGTTTTTT. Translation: CASSLFRGYEKLFF.